This T cell receptor beta chain appears in the sequencing data of a study of blood T cell repertoires in COVID-19. Turning to the study itself: Sample material is recorded as cDNA or gDNA derived from T cells, B-cell-depleted T cells, or PBMCs.

Clones were sequenced by immunoSEQ multiplex PCR, and TCRdb holds only the in-frame ones, with some missing. The repertoire has about 250,000 clones, around 83% of them found once; the top ten carry about 9%. This CDR3 is built from 14 residues. The junction had 12 bases not matched to a gene; V was cut back by 3 bases and J by 11 bases. Looked up from germline, CDR1 is MDHEN and CDR2 is SYDVKM. Sequenced material: peripheral blood. The clonotype originates from an elderly man with acute or convalescent COVID-19. The chain joins TRBV28 to TRBJ1-1; TRBD1 aligns across 7 bases. This CDR3 is CASSFRAAGGRAFF. The CDR3 DNA reads as TGTGCCAGCAGTTTTCGCGCAGCAGGGGGGAGGGCTTTCTTT. Variable domain in full (rest from reference TRBV28 and TRBJ1-1): DVKVTQSSRYLVKRTGEKVFLECVQDMDHENMFWYRQDPGLGLRLIYFSYDVKMKEKGDIPEGYSVSREKKERFSLILESASTNQTSMYLCASSFRAAGGRAFFGQGTRLTVV.